A few counts support the clone carrying this T cell receptor (beta chain). Its cognate antigen is unknown. Germline V CDR1 and CDR2: DFQATT, SNEGSKA (reference sequence). V was cut by 3 bases and J by 6 bases, with 21 bases left in between. The CDR3 contains 15 residues. Unique molecular identifiers were added to individual cDNA molecules. TCRdb fed the 5' RACE reads into MiXCR, producing one record per CDR3 protein. The data hold some 50,000 distinct CDR3 sequences, with less than 9.5% observed a single time. This entry belongs to a study of early T cells in non-severe SARS-CoV-2 infection. As for the study in general: Sequencing of bulk RNA from unsorted whole blood was done, without chain pairing. Findings of the study overall: Matching results from VDJdb favored anti-spike CD8 responses, leaving private and CD4 specificities undetected.

The sequenced material came from whole blood. This clonotype was sampled from an adult who was a healthcare worker with PCR-confirmed SARS-CoV-2 infection or an uninfected control (not recorded which). The chain employs TRBV20-1 and TRBJ2-7; TRBD1 or TRBD2 may be the D gene (5 bases each). CDR3 nucleotide sequence: TGCAGTGCTAGCTACCGGGACGCCGGAGTTGTCGAGCAGTACTTC. It codes for CSASYRDAGVVEQYF.